This T cell receptor beta chain was documented in a study of control samples from healthy donors and cancer patients. Data came from immunoSEQ multiplex PCR; TCRdb stores just in-frame clones and leaves some out. Of about 170,000 clones listed, 91% are singletons. This CDR3 contains 14 residues. V gave up 9 bases and J gave up 7 bases; unmatched junction bases: 11. Germline V gene lookup returns CDR1 MDHEN and CDR2 SYDVKM. J is TRBJ2-5 and V is TRBV28, with 10 nucleotides matching TRBD2. This TCR came from a woman in her 30s in good health. The sample consisted of blood. CDR3 protein: CASRAGGPSGTQYF. The CDR3 nucleotides are TGTGCCAGTCGAGCGGGAGGGCCTTCGGGGACCCAGTACTTC.